This TCR beta chain originates from a study of T cells in Graves' hyperthyroidism and ophthalmopathy. Clinical symptoms, serum thyroxine, TRAb, thyroid ultrasound and orbital computed tomography informed diagnoses. RNA transcripts provided the source from which TCR beta CDR3 regions were amplified. Carried out on the TCR CDR3, a first-round RT-PCR used the HTBI primer set. MiXCR, applied by TCRdb to the multiplex PCR reads, yields one record per CDR3 protein. The top ten clones hold roughly 45% of a sample with roughly 510,000 distinct CDR3 sequences, approximately 49% of them seen once. In germline, CDR1 is DFQATT, CDR2 SNEGSKA (reference sequence). CDR3 length: 12 amino acids. Trimming took 8 bases from V and 4 from J; bases not matched to a gene: 7. This clonotype was recorded a few times.

V and J are TRBV20-1 and TRBJ1-1, with 7 positions matching TRBD1. The TCR sequence derives from an adult woman with Graves' disease, either hyperthyroidism or ophthalmopathy (not recorded which). Material: peripheral blood or thyroid tissue (not recorded which). The CDR3 DNA sequence: TGCAGTCCCGACAGGGAGGGCACTGAAGCTTTCTTT. Protein sequence: CSPDREGTEAFF.